Reported below is one TCR beta chain. The V gene's germline CDR1 is MDHEN and CDR2 SYDVKM. Trimming removed 5 bases from V and 15 bases from J, with 17 bases in between. The CDR3 is made up of 12 amino acids. This sample was taken from a study of shared clonotypes between healthy human individuals. As for the study in general: A couple of female and a few male donors aged 18 to 49 were enrolled.

The data were produced by immunoSEQ multiplex PCR, yet TCRdb's version contains in-frame clones alone and is incomplete. This sample yields fewer than 1.4 million clones, of which approximately 80% are seen a single time; 0.55% to 0.7% belongs to the top ten. Sequenced: memory CD4+ T cells from PBMCs. As for subset: CD45RA-negative fraction. The clonotype comes from a young man in good health. Some clones in this sample may be carry-over from other donors' samples. The V call is TRBV28, the J call TRBJ2-1; no clear D. This chain's CDR3 is CASSESVPTRFF. The CDR3 region has the DNA TGTGCCAGCAGTGAGAGCGTACCGACCCGGTTCTTC.